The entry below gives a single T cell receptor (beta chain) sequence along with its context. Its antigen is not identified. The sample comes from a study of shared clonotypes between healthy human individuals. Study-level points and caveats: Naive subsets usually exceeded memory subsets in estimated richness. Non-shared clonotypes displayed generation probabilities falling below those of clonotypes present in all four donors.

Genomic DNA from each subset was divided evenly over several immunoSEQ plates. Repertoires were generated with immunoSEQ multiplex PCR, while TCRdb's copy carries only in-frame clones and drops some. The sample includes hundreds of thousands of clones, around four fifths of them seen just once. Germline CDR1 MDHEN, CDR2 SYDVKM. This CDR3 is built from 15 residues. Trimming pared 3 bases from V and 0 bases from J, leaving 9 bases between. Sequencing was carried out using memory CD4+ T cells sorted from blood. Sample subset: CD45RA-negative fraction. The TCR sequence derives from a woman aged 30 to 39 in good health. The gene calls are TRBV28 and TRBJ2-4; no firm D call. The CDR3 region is CASSFPQLAKNIQYF. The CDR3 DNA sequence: TGTGCCAGCAGTTTCCCGCAGCTAGCCAAAAACATTCAGTACTTC.